The 25 T cell receptor beta chains reported below all come from one sample, sequenced in a study of OX40 agonist ivuxolimab in advanced cancers. The data were produced by immunoSEQ multiplex PCR, yet TCRdb's version contains in-frame clones alone and is incomplete. The sample carries about 49,000 clones, about 81% recorded once. Sequences were derived from CD4+ or CD8+ T cells sorted from blood, sampled in a trial of the OX40 agonist ivuxolimab. The receptors shown here come from an adult with an advanced solid tumor such as melanoma, head and neck, liver or kidney cancer.

The rearrangement joins TRBV28 to TRBJ1-1; 7 positions match TRBD1. The CDR3 consists of 13 residues. Germline values: CDR1 MDHEN, CDR2 SYDVKM. Trimming at V came to 2 bases and at J to 10 bases, leaving 7 bases not matched to a gene. The CDR3 coding sequence is TGTGCCAGCAGTTTAGAGGGGGCGAGGGGAGCTTTCTTT. Translated, it gives CASSLEGARGAFF.

The chain couples TRBV15 to TRBJ1-3; tentative D call: TRBD1 (5 bases). Germline V gene sequence: CDR1 LNHNV, CDR2 YYDKDF (reference sequence). CDR3 length: 13 amino acids. With 0 bases removed from V and 7 bases from J, the gap between germline ends came to 7 bases. CDR3 residues: CATSRDRGNTIYF. The CDR3 nucleotides are TGTGCCACCAGCAGAGATAGGGGTAACACCATATATTTT.

This chain connects TRBV11-2 to TRBJ1-4; tentatively, D is TRBD1 (6 bases). Germline CDR1 SGHAT, CDR2 FQNNGV. V dropped 1 base and J dropped 5 bases, with 11 bases sitting between them. The CDR3 is 15 amino acids. Here the CDR3 reads CASSLGGAGNEKLFF. CDR3 DNA: TGTGCCAGCAGCTTAGGGGGGGCAGGGAATGAAAAACTGTTTTTT. Based on the CDR3 plus reference TRBV11-2 and TRBJ1-4, the full variable domain is EAGVAQSPRYKIIEKRQSVAFWCNPISGHATLYWYQQILGQGPKLLIQFQNNGVVDDSQLPKDRFSAERLKGVDSTLKIQPAKLEDSAVYLCASSLGGAGNEKLFFGSGTQLSVL.

The chain has TRBV5-4 and TRBJ1-4; no clear D gene. Trimming took 4 bases from V and 8 from J, leaving 9 bases between them. Germline lookup yields CDR1 SGHNT and CDR2 YYREEE (reference sequence). This CDR3 is 12 amino acids long. The CDR3 loop is CASSELGEKLFF. As DNA, the CDR3 is TGTGCCAGCAGCGAACTGGGGGAAAAACTGTTTTTT.

This sequence joins TRBV6-5 and TRBJ2-7; D may be TRBD2 (7 bases). The V gene lost 7 bases and the J gene lost 6 bases, with 19 bases spanning the gap. This CDR3 region has 14 residues. Germline loops: CDR1 MNHEY, CDR2 SVGAGI. In DNA, the CDR3 is TGTGCCAGCACCAAATGGGGGGGCGGTACCGAGCAGTACTTC. The encoded protein is CASTKWGGGTEQYF.

The chain combines TRBV20-1 with TRBJ2-1; no firm D call. CDR1 and CDR2 from the germline V gene are DFQATT and SNEGSKA (reference sequence). The CDR3 is 11 residues long. V lost 3 bases and J lost 6, with 6 bases in between. DNA for the CDR3: TGCAGTGCTAGCGACGTCAATGAGCAGTTCTTC. Residues: CSASDVNEQFF.

In its sample, this clone was seen a few times. The chain has TRBV30 and TRBJ1-4; 10 positions match TRBD1. CDR3 size: 14 residues. The germline gives CDR1 GTSNPN, CDR2 SVGIG (reference sequence). After removal of 1 base from V and 7 bases from J, the junction contained 3 bases not matched to a gene. For the CDR3, the DNA is TGTGCCTGGAGTGAGACAGGGGGCAGTGAAAAACTGTTTTTT. This codes for CAWSETGGSEKLFF.

The rearrangement joins TRBV11-2 to TRBJ2-3, with D perhaps TRBD1 (5 bases). V dropped 0 bases and J dropped 6 bases, with 7 bases sitting between them. The V gene's germline CDR1 is SGHAT and CDR2 FQNNGV. The CDR3 has 13 residues. The CDR3: CASSLEYRDTQYF. CDR3 DNA sequence: TGTGCCAGCAGCTTAGAGTACAGGGATACGCAGTATTTT. The whole variable domain, remainder taken from reference TRBV11-2 and TRBJ2-3, is EAGVAQSPRYKIIEKRQSVAFWCNPISGHATLYWYQQILGQGPKLLIQFQNNGVVDDSQLPKDRFSAERLKGVDSTLKIQPAKLEDSAVYLCASSLEYRDTQYFGPGTRLTVL.

This chain connects TRBV18 to TRBJ1-2, with 7 bases lining up with TRBD1. The CDR3 sequence is 15 residues long. CDR1 KGHSH and CDR2 LQKENI come from the germline V gene. The J segment lost 0 bases and the V segment lost 6 bases, leaving 7 bases of the junction unmatched. The CDR3 spells CASSPGQEANYGYTF. CDR3 DNA sequence: TGTGCCAGCTCCCCTGGACAGGAGGCTAACTATGGCTACACCTTC.

This clone was counted a few times. This chain links TRBV5-6 with TRBJ2-1, with D unclear. V lost 4 bases and J lost 0, with 14 bases in between. Germline loops: CDR1 SGHDT, CDR2 YYEEEE. The CDR3 runs 16 residues. This CDR3 is CASSPIGRTSYNEQFF. The CDR3 coding sequence is TGTGCCAGCAGCCCGATCGGGCGTACCTCCTACAATGAGCAGTTCTTC.

This chain uses TRBV28 with TRBJ2-1; possibly TRBD2 for D (6 bases). V was cut by 3 bases and J by 1 base, with 13 bases left in between. The germline gives CDR1 MDHEN, CDR2 SYDVKM. The CDR3 runs 16 residues. The CDR3 nucleotides are TGTGCCAGCAGTTTGGGCGGGACGCTTTCCTACAATGAGCAGTTCTTC. It encodes CASSLGGTLSYNEQFF.

This rearrangement joins TRBV21-1 to TRBJ1-1. TRBV21-1 is deemed a pseudogene. This CDR3 is built from 16 residues. The CDR3 bases are TGTGCCAGCAGCAAAGAGAGAATAGAGGGCCGCACTGAAGCTTTCTTT. Its protein product is CASSKERIEGRTEAFF.

This chain joins TRBV5-5 and TRBJ2-1, with 7 bases identical to TRBD1. The CDR3 has 17 residues. Per germline, CDR1 SGHKS and CDR2 YYEKEE (reference sequence). The ends lost 4 bases at V and 9 bases at J; junction bases unmatched: 19. DNA of the CDR3: TGTGCCAGCAGCCGGCGGTTTGAGACAGGGATTGTGAGTGAGCAGTTCTTC. Protein sequence: CASSRRFETGIVSEQFF.

The V call is TRBV6-1, the J call TRBJ1-3; the D is unclear. The V gene lost 4 bases and the J gene lost 0 bases, with 13 bases spanning the gap. Germline assignment: CDR1 MNHNS and CDR2 SASEGT. The CDR3 totals 16 residues. This CDR3 is CASSGRTGSSGNTIYF. The CDR3 DNA is TGTGCCAGCAGTGGGCGGACGGGAAGCTCTGGAAACACCATATATTTT.

The rearrangement links TRBV2 to TRBJ2-4, with D perhaps matching TRBD1 or TRBD2 (6 bases each). Germline V gives CDR1 SNHLY, CDR2 FYNNEI. The CDR3 runs 16 residues. The V end lost 2 bases, the J end lost 0 bases, and 11 bases lay between the germline ends. CDR3 DNA sequence: TGTGCCAGCAGTGAAACGGGGGCCCTAGCCAAAAACATTCAGTACTTC. Residues: CASSETGALAKNIQYF. Combining the CDR3 with reference TRBV2 and TRBJ2-4 gives the whole variable domain EPEVTQTPSHQVTQMGQEVILRCVPISNHLYFYWYRQILGQKVEFLVSFYNNEISEKSEIFDDQFSVERPDGSNFTLKIRSTKLEDSAMYFCASSETGALAKNIQYFGAGTRLSVL.

The rearrangement uses TRBV7-2 and TRBJ2-1, with TRBD1 as a possible D gene (6 bases). The CDR3 extends over 15 amino acids. Trimming stripped 6 bases from V and 5 bases from J, with 17 bases between. Germline assignment: CDR1 SGHTA and CDR2 FQGNSA. CDR3 in amino acids: CASRFNLAGDNEQFF. The CDR3 DNA reads TGTGCCAGCAGATTTAACCTAGCAGGGGACAATGAGCAGTTCTTC. Combining the CDR3 with reference TRBV7-2 and TRBJ2-1 gives the whole variable domain GAGVSQSPSNKVTEKGKDVELRCDPISGHTALYWYRQSLGQGLEFLIYFQGNSAPDKSGLPSDRFSAERTGGSVSTLTIQRTQQEDSAVYLCASRFNLAGDNEQFFGPGTRLTVL.

The V call is TRBV28, the J call TRBJ2-2, with unresolved D. V was pared by 3 bases and J by 6 bases, with 14 bases between. The CDR3 has 15 amino acids. The germline V gene encodes CDR1 MDHEN and CDR2 SYDVKM. In DNA, the CDR3 is TGTGCCAGCAGTTTTTTCGGCAGAACCCCCGGGGAGCTGTTTTTT. Residues: CASSFFGRTPGELFF.

This rearrangement joins TRBV5-4 to TRBJ2-2; perhaps TRBD1 as D (5 bases). Germline V lookup: CDR1 SGHNT, CDR2 YYREEE (reference sequence). V dropped 0 bases and J dropped 7 bases, with 13 bases sitting between them. This CDR3 contains 15 residues. In DNA, the CDR3 is TGTGCCAGCAGCTTGGCTCAGGGATTCGTCGGGGAGCTGTTTTTT. Amino acids: CASSLAQGFVGELFF. The full variable domain, with the rest looked up from reference TRBV5-4 and TRBJ2-2, is ETGVTQSPTHLIKTRGQQVTLRCSSQSGHNTVSWYQQALGQGPQFIFQYYREEENGRGNFPPRFSGLQFPNYSSELNVNALELDDSALYLCASSLAQGFVGELFFGEGSRLTVL.

The V gene is TRBV2, the J gene TRBJ1-4; no firm D call. The germline CDR1 and CDR2 sequences are SNHLY and FYNNEI. The CDR3 totals 12 residues. With 8 bases removed from V and 4 bases from J, the gap between germline ends came to 8 bases. The CDR3 bases are TGTGCCAGCGTCAGGAGTAATGAAAAACTGTTTTTT. As protein: CASVRSNEKLFF.

The CDR3 protein is CASSEGQTYNEQFF. CDR3 nucleotide sequence: TGTGCCAGCAGTGAAGGACAGACCTACAATGAGCAGTTCTTC. The genes are TRBV6-1 and TRBJ2-1, with D perhaps TRBD1 (5 bases). The germline V gene encodes CDR1 MNHNS and CDR2 SASEGT. CDR3 length: 14 residues. V lost 1 base, J lost 2 bases, and 6 bases lay in between.

The J gene is TRBJ2-1, the V gene TRBV2; TRBD2 matches 13 bases. Germline lookup yields CDR1 SNHLY and CDR2 FYNNEI. The CDR3 has 15 amino acids. Trimming at V came to 5 bases and at J to 4 bases, leaving 2 bases not matched to a gene. This chain's CDR3 is CASSRGLAGYNEQFF. The CDR3 region has the DNA TGTGCCAGCAGTAGGGGACTAGCGGGGTACAATGAGCAGTTCTTC.

The CDR3, as DNA: TGTGCCAGCAGCTCATCGGCGTCCTACGAGCAGTACTTC. Its protein product is CASSSSASYEQYF. The chain carries TRBV7-2 and TRBJ2-7; D unresolved. V was cut by 4 bases and J by 1 base, with 8 bases left in between. Germline values: CDR1 SGHTA, CDR2 FQGNSA. This CDR3 contains 13 residues.

This chain connects TRBV25-1 to TRBJ1-5; tentative D call: TRBD1 (5 bases). V lost 4 bases to trimming and J lost 8 bases, with 12 bases between them. The CDR3 loop spans 13 amino acids. The germline CDR1 and CDR2 sequences are MGHDK and SYGVNS. CDR3 in amino acids: CASSVAGGEPQHF. The CDR3 coding sequence is TGTGCCAGCAGTGTCGCCGGGGGGGAGCCCCAGCATTTT.

V and J are TRBV7-3 and TRBJ2-3; the D gene is possibly TRBD2 (6 bases). Germline V CDR1 and CDR2: SGHTA, FQGTGA. V gave up 7 bases and J gave up 1 base, with 12 bases separating them. The CDR3 runs 14 residues. The CDR3 loop is CASTKGGGTDTQYF. In DNA, the CDR3 is TGTGCCAGCACCAAGGGCGGGGGCACAGATACGCAGTATTTT.

V usage is TRBV7-2 and J usage is TRBJ2-3, with TRBD1 matching over 10 bases. CDR1 is SGHTA, CDR2 FQGNSA, per germline. The CDR3 contains 17 residues. The V segment lost 3 bases and the J segment 7 bases; nucleotides outside the gene matches: 13. CDR3 protein: CASSLGPGQGPIHTQYF. CDR3 in DNA: TGTGCCAGCAGCTTGGGGCCGGGACAGGGGCCCATTCATACGCAGTATTTT.